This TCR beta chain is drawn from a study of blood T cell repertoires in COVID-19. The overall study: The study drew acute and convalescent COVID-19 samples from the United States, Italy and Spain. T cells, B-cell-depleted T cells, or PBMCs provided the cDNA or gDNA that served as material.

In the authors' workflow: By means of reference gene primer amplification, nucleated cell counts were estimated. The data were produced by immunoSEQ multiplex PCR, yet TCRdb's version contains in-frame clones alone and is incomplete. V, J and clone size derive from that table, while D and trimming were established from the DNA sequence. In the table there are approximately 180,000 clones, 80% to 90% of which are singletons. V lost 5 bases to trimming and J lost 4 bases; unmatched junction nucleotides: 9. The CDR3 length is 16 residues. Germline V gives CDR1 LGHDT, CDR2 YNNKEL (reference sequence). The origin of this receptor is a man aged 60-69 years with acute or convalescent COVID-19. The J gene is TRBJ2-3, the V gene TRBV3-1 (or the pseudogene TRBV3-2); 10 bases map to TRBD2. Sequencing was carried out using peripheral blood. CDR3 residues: CASSTYVAGGPDTQYF. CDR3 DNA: TGTGCCAGCAGCACCTACGTAGCGGGAGGACCAGATACGCAGTATTTT.